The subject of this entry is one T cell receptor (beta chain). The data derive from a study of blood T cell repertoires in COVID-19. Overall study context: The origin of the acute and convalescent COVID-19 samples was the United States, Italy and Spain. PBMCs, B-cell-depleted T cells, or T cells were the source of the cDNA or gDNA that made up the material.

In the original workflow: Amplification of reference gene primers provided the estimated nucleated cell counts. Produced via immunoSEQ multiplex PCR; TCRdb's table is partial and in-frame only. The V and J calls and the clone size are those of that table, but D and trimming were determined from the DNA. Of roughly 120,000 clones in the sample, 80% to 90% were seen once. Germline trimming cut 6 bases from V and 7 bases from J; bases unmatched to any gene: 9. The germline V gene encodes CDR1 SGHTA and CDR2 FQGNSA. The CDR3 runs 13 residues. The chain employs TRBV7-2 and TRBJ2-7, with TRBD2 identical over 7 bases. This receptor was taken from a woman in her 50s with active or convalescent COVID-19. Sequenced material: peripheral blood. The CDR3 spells CASSMGGFREQYF. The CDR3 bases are TGTGCCAGCAGTATGGGAGGGTTCCGTGAGCAGTACTTC.